This is a list of T cell receptor beta chains from one sample in a study of blood T cell repertoires in COVID-19. Clones were read by immunoSEQ multiplex PCR, and TCRdb kept only the in-frame ones, dropping some. The sample lists some 300,000 clones, more than 70% seen once, with over 6% in the top ten. The specimen sequenced was peripheral blood. The receptor set was obtained from a woman aged 25 to 45 who had recovered from COVID-19. CDR3s include the opening cysteine and the closing phenylalanine or tryptophan. The order of the fields is J gene, V gene, D gene, CDR3 length, clone size, CDR3 DNA, CDR3 protein. D genes are given only for firm matches. The listing skips clone size in some rows; elsewhere it reads once, few, many or a size class.

j_gene: TRBJ2-7; v_gene: TRBV30; d_gene: .; len: 11; abundance: few; CDR3nt: TGTGCCTGGAGTGGGGCATACGAGCAGTACTTC; CDR3aa: CAWSGAYEQYF
j_gene: TRBJ1-6; v_gene: TRBV7-8; d_gene: .; len: 15; abundance: .; CDR3nt: TGTGCCAGCAGCTTCTCGGGACGGGGGAATTCACCCCTCCACTTT; CDR3aa: CASSFSGRGNSPLHF
j_gene: TRBJ1-5; v_gene: TRBV12-3/TRBV12-4; d_gene: .; len: 13; abundance: .; CDR3nt: TGTGCCAGCAGTTGGGGGGGTTATCAGCCCCAGCATTTT; CDR3aa: CASSWGGYQPQHF
j_gene: TRBJ1-1; v_gene: TRBV10-3; d_gene: .; len: 13; abundance: .; CDR3nt: TGTGCCATCAGTGAACAGGGGAACACTGAAGCTTTCTTT; CDR3aa: CAISEQGNTEAFF
j_gene: TRBJ2-7; v_gene: TRBV25-1; d_gene: TRBD1; len: 15; abundance: .; CDR3nt: TGTGCCAGCAGTCCCTTGAGGACAGGGGGATACGAGCAGTACTTC; CDR3aa: CASSPLRTGGYEQYF
j_gene: TRBJ2-7; v_gene: TRBV12-3/TRBV12-4; d_gene: .; len: 13; abundance: .; CDR3nt: TGTGCCAGCAGTTTTGGGGGCGCGTACGAGCAGTACTTC; CDR3aa: CASSFGGAYEQYF
j_gene: TRBJ1-1; v_gene: TRBV7-8; d_gene: .; len: 13; abundance: .; CDR3nt: TGTGCCAGCAGCTTGAATCAGGGCACTGAAGCTTTCTTT; CDR3aa: CASSLNQGTEAFF
j_gene: TRBJ2-2; v_gene: TRBV12-3/TRBV12-4; d_gene: TRBD2; len: 13; abundance: .; CDR3nt: TGTGGGAGCGGGGCCCCGAACACCGGGGAGCTGTTTTTT; CDR3aa: CGSGAPNTGELFF
j_gene: TRBJ1-1; v_gene: TRBV5-1; d_gene: TRBD1; len: 15; abundance: .; CDR3nt: TGCGCCAGCAGCTTCGGTCAGGGGGCGAGAACTGAAGCTTTCTTT; CDR3aa: CASSFGQGARTEAFF
j_gene: TRBJ1-4; v_gene: TRBV7-9; d_gene: .; len: 15; abundance: .; CDR3nt: TGTGCCAGCAGCGCGGACTCTCACCGGAATGAAAAACTGTTTTTT; CDR3aa: CASSADSHRNEKLFF
j_gene: TRBJ2-6; v_gene: TRBV15; d_gene: TRBD1; len: 18; abundance: once; CDR3nt: TGTGCCACCAGCAGGCAACCGGGACAGTACTCTGGGGCCAACGTCCTGACTTTC; CDR3aa: CATSRQPGQYSGANVLTF
j_gene: TRBJ1-3; v_gene: TRBV5-8; d_gene: TRBD1; len: 15; abundance: .; CDR3nt: TGTGCCAGCAGCTTGAACAGGGGCACTGGAAACACCATATATTTT; CDR3aa: CASSLNRGTGNTIYF
j_gene: TRBJ2-5; v_gene: TRBV5-1; d_gene: TRBD2; len: 15; abundance: .; CDR3nt: TGCGCCAGCAGCTTGGAACACGGGGGGAGGGAGACCCAGTACTTC; CDR3aa: CASSLEHGGRETQYF
j_gene: TRBJ1-3; v_gene: TRBV10-3; d_gene: .; len: 15; abundance: .; CDR3nt: TGTGCCATCAGTGAGTCGTCCAGGCCCGGAAACACCATATATTTT; CDR3aa: CAISESSRPGNTIYF
j_gene: TRBJ1-4; v_gene: TRBV12-3/TRBV12-4; d_gene: TRBD1; len: 13; abundance: .; CDR3nt: TGTGCCAGCAGGCGGGACAGTAATGAAAAACTGTTTTTT; CDR3aa: CASRRDSNEKLFF
j_gene: TRBJ2-1; v_gene: TRBV29-1; d_gene: .; len: 12; abundance: .; CDR3nt: TGCAGCGTCTTAGAGGAGAATAATGAGCAGTTCTTC; CDR3aa: CSVLEENNEQFF
j_gene: TRBJ1-1; v_gene: TRBV11-3; d_gene: .; len: 15; abundance: .; CDR3nt: TGTGCCAGCAGCAATACATACGGGGGAGAAACTGAAGCTTTCTTT; CDR3aa: CASSNTYGGETEAFF
j_gene: TRBJ2-1; v_gene: TRBV11-1; d_gene: .; len: 15; abundance: .; CDR3nt: TGTGCCACCTCGAGGGGGGGGAGCTCCTACAATGAGCAGTTCTTC; CDR3aa: CATSRGGSSYNEQFF
j_gene: TRBJ2-1; v_gene: TRBV7-2; d_gene: .; len: 16; abundance: .; CDR3nt: TGTGCCAGCAGCTTAGCGCGGGCCTTATCCTACAATGAGCAGTTCTTC; CDR3aa: CASSLARALSYNEQFF
j_gene: TRBJ1-3; v_gene: TRBV28; d_gene: TRBD1; len: 15; abundance: .; CDR3nt: TGTGCCAGCAGCCCGCCCGACAGGGGTATCAGCACCATATATTTT; CDR3aa: CASSPPDRGISTIYF
j_gene: TRBJ1-6; v_gene: TRBV19; d_gene: .; len: 16; abundance: .; CDR3nt: TGTGCCAGTAGTATAAGGCCCACAAGACAGAATTCACCCCTCCACTTT; CDR3aa: CASSIRPTRQNSPLHF
j_gene: TRBJ1-2; v_gene: TRBV7-9; d_gene: .; len: 13; abundance: once; CDR3nt: TGTGCCAGCAGCCCTGGACAGTCCTATGGCTACACCTTC; CDR3aa: CASSPGQSYGYTF
j_gene: TRBJ2-1; v_gene: TRBV7-8; d_gene: TRBD2; len: 15; abundance: .; CDR3nt: TGTGCCAGCAGCCGTGGACTAGCGGGTTACAATGAGCAGTTCTTC; CDR3aa: CASSRGLAGYNEQFF
j_gene: TRBJ2-7; v_gene: TRBV28; d_gene: TRBD1; len: 15; abundance: .; CDR3nt: TGTGCCAGCAGCCCCAGACAGGGTTCGGGCTACGAGCAGTACTTC; CDR3aa: CASSPRQGSGYEQYF
j_gene: TRBJ1-5; v_gene: TRBV5-4; d_gene: .; len: 17; abundance: .; CDR3nt: TGTGCCAGCAGCTCCGACATGGGAGGGAGAAGCAATCAGCCCCAGCATTTT; CDR3aa: CASSSDMGGRSNQPQHF
j_gene: TRBJ2-3; v_gene: TRBV9; d_gene: .; len: 12; abundance: .; CDR3nt: TGTGCCAGCAGCGCCTACACAGATACGCAGTATTTT; CDR3aa: CASSAYTDTQYF
j_gene: TRBJ2-4; v_gene: TRBV7-8; d_gene: TRBD1; len: 15; abundance: .; CDR3nt: TGTGCCAGCAGCCTTATGACAGGGTCCAAAAACATTCAGTACTTC; CDR3aa: CASSLMTGSKNIQYF
j_gene: TRBJ2-5; v_gene: TRBV20-1; d_gene: .; len: 11; abundance: .; CDR3nt: TGCAGCTCGGACACTAAAGAGACCCAGTACTTC; CDR3aa: CSSDTKETQYF
j_gene: TRBJ2-1; v_gene: TRBV7-2; d_gene: .; len: 14; abundance: once; CDR3nt: TGTGCCAGCAGCTTAGCGGTAGCCTCCAATGAGCAGTTCTTC; CDR3aa: CASSLAVASNEQFF
j_gene: TRBJ1-2; v_gene: TRBV7-9; d_gene: .; len: 13; abundance: .; CDR3nt: TGTGCCAGCAGCCCAGTAGGGGACTATGGCTACACCTTC; CDR3aa: CASSPVGDYGYTF
j_gene: TRBJ2-7; v_gene: TRBV28; d_gene: .; len: 14; abundance: .; CDR3nt: TGTGCCAGCAGTTTGTACTCAATCTCCTACGAGCAGTACTTC; CDR3aa: CASSLYSISYEQYF
j_gene: TRBJ2-1; v_gene: TRBV4-1; d_gene: TRBD2; len: 20; abundance: .; CDR3nt: TGCGCCAGCAGCCAAGCAGGGATTGGGCGGGGGGGCCATCTGTACAATGAGCAGTTCTTC; CDR3aa: CASSQAGIGRGGHLYNEQFF
j_gene: TRBJ2-7; v_gene: TRBV19; d_gene: TRBD2; len: 14; abundance: .; CDR3nt: TGTGCCAGTAGTTCTAGCGGGATTACCTACGAGCAGTACTTC; CDR3aa: CASSSSGITYEQYF
j_gene: TRBJ1-3; v_gene: TRBV7-9; d_gene: TRBD1; len: 17; abundance: once; CDR3nt: TGTGCCAGCAGCGATAGGCGCCGGGACAGGGAGGGAGACACCATATATTTT; CDR3aa: CASSDRRRDREGDTIYF
j_gene: TRBJ2-7; v_gene: TRBV5-1; d_gene: .; len: 14; abundance: .; CDR3nt: TGCGCCAGCAGCTTGGATGGCAGCTCCTACGAGCAGTACTTC; CDR3aa: CASSLDGSSYEQYF
j_gene: TRBJ1-6; v_gene: TRBV6-1; d_gene: TRBD1; len: 16; abundance: .; CDR3nt: TGTGCCAGCAGTGACAGGGACAGTCCTCCGTGGACACCCCTCCACTTT; CDR3aa: CASSDRDSPPWTPLHF
j_gene: TRBJ1-5; v_gene: TRBV3-1/TRBV3-2; d_gene: .; len: 13; abundance: .; CDR3nt: TGTGCCAGCAGCCAATTAGACGGGGAGCCCCAGCATTTT; CDR3aa: CASSQLDGEPQHF
j_gene: TRBJ2-1; v_gene: TRBV7-3; d_gene: TRBD2; len: 16; abundance: .; CDR3nt: TGTGCCAGCAGCTTATATTCTAGCGGGGGGGCCGATGAGCAGTTCTTC; CDR3aa: CASSLYSSGGADEQFF
j_gene: TRBJ2-3; v_gene: TRBV19; d_gene: TRBD1; len: 16; abundance: once; CDR3nt: TGTGCCAGTAGTAACTCCGGGACAGGGAGCACAGATACGCAGTATTTT; CDR3aa: CASSNSGTGSTDTQYF
j_gene: TRBJ1-1; v_gene: TRBV10-3; d_gene: .; len: 15; abundance: .; CDR3nt: TGTGCCATCAGTGACCCTTCACGGGGAAACACTGAAGCTTTCTTT; CDR3aa: CAISDPSRGNTEAFF
j_gene: TRBJ1-2; v_gene: TRBV5-1; d_gene: TRBD1; len: 14; abundance: .; CDR3nt: TGCGCCAGCAGCCTAGGGACAGGGGGCGTTGGCTACACCTTC; CDR3aa: CASSLGTGGVGYTF
j_gene: TRBJ2-3; v_gene: TRBV12-5; d_gene: TRBD1; len: 17; abundance: .; CDR3nt: TGTGCTAGTGGCTTATACAGGGGCGATGCCCGCACAGATACGCAGTATTTT; CDR3aa: CASGLYRGDARTDTQYF
j_gene: TRBJ1-4; v_gene: TRBV7-2; d_gene: .; len: 15; abundance: .; CDR3nt: TGTGCCAGCAGCTTAGTGGCAGGGTCTAATGAAAAACTGTTTTTT; CDR3aa: CASSLVAGSNEKLFF
j_gene: TRBJ1-5; v_gene: TRBV6-4; d_gene: .; len: 14; abundance: .; CDR3nt: TGTGCCAGCAGTGACAAACACACCAATCAGCCCCAGCATTTT; CDR3aa: CASSDKHTNQPQHF
j_gene: TRBJ1-2; v_gene: TRBV28; d_gene: .; len: 15; abundance: once; CDR3nt: TGTGCCAGCAGCTATGGGGGGGGAGCGAGCTATGGCTACACCTTC; CDR3aa: CASSYGGGASYGYTF
j_gene: TRBJ1-3; v_gene: TRBV7-9; d_gene: .; len: 14; abundance: .; CDR3nt: TGTGCCAGCAGCTTGGGAGGGACCGAAAACACCATATATTTT; CDR3aa: CASSLGGTENTIYF
j_gene: TRBJ2-1; v_gene: TRBV7-3; d_gene: .; len: 12; abundance: once; CDR3nt: TGTGCCAGCAGCCTCTTAGGGGGAGAGCAGTTCTTC; CDR3aa: CASSLLGGEQFF
j_gene: TRBJ1-5; v_gene: TRBV2; d_gene: .; len: 13; abundance: .; CDR3nt: TGTGCCAGCAACAGACAGCACAATCAGCCCCAGCATTTT; CDR3aa: CASNRQHNQPQHF
j_gene: TRBJ2-3; v_gene: TRBV29-1; d_gene: TRBD2; len: 14; abundance: .; CDR3nt: TGCAGCGCCAGGACTAGCGGGGGTGTAGATACGCAGTATTTT; CDR3aa: CSARTSGGVDTQYF
j_gene: TRBJ2-1; v_gene: TRBV9; d_gene: TRBD2; len: 16; abundance: .; CDR3nt: TGTGCCAGCAGCGCCCGGGGGGGCCGGTCCTACAATGAGCAGTTCTTC; CDR3aa: CASSARGGRSYNEQFF
j_gene: TRBJ1-1; v_gene: TRBV12-5; d_gene: TRBD1; len: 15; abundance: .; CDR3nt: TGTGCTAGTGGCCATGGGGACAGAGGAGGCACTGAAGCTTTCTTT; CDR3aa: CASGHGDRGGTEAFF
j_gene: TRBJ2-7; v_gene: TRBV24-1; d_gene: .; len: 12; abundance: .; CDR3nt: TGTGCCACCAGTGCAGGGTCCTACGAGCAGTACTTC; CDR3aa: CATSAGSYEQYF
j_gene: TRBJ2-7; v_gene: TRBV4-2; d_gene: TRBD1; len: 15; abundance: .; CDR3nt: TGTGCCAGCAGCCAGGAGGACAGGAGCTCCTACGAGCAGTACTTC; CDR3aa: CASSQEDRSSYEQYF
j_gene: TRBJ1-1; v_gene: TRBV6-5; d_gene: TRBD1; len: 15; abundance: .; CDR3nt: TGTGCCAGCAGTTCCGTTCCAGGGGGAAACACTGAAGCTTTCTTT; CDR3aa: CASSSVPGGNTEAFF
j_gene: TRBJ1-6; v_gene: TRBV7-6; d_gene: TRBD1; len: 15; abundance: .; CDR3nt: TGTGCCAGCAGCTTAGCAGACAGGGGAGGGTCACCCCTCCACTTT; CDR3aa: CASSLADRGGSPLHF